This TCR beta chain was recorded in a study of blood T cell repertoires in COVID-19. Across the study: PBMCs, B-cell-depleted T cells, or T cells were the source of the cDNA or gDNA that made up the material.

The length of the CDR3 is 18 residues. Looked up from germline, CDR1 is SGDLS and CDR2 is YYNGEE. V lost 0 bases to trimming and J lost 1 base; unmatched junction nucleotides: 5. Only in-frame clones appear in the TCRdb table, and some are missing; sequencing was by immunoSEQ multiplex PCR. The sample holds roughly 80,000 clones, 91% seen once. This rearrangement joins TRBV9 to TRBJ2-2; TRBD2 agrees at 11 bases. Material: peripheral blood. This TCR was recovered from a woman aged 45 to 65 in a cohort sampled during active COVID-19. CDR3 sequence: CASSVGLAGFLNTGELFF. DNA of the CDR3: TGTGCCAGCAGCGTAGGACTAGCGGGATTTCTGAACACCGGGGAGCTGTTTTTT.